A selection of T cell receptor beta chains follows, all from one sample in a study of T cell responses to AZD1222 COVID-19 vaccine. Method: immunoSEQ multiplex PCR; TCRdb's copy keeps in-frame clones and lacks some. The data hold 130,000 or so clones, with about 93% observed a single time. The sequencing used peripheral blood, collected on day 0 of AZD1222 vaccination. These receptors were taken from an adult in good health. Each CDR3 is given with its conserved first and last residue. The D gene is left open where the match is weak. For some rows the clone size is stated as once, few or many, or as a class when expanded; others skip it.

v_call,j_call,d_call,clone_size,cdr3_aa,cdr3_nt
TRBV12-3/TRBV12-4,TRBJ2-5,NA,NA,CASSSQGKETQYF,TGTGCCAGCAGTTCACAGGGAAAAGAGACCCAGTACTTC
TRBV7-9,TRBJ1-1,NA,NA,CASSSEWMGTEAFF,TGTGCCAGCAGCTCAGAGTGGATGGGGACTGAAGCTTTCTTT
TRBV19,TRBJ2-1,NA,NA,CASSIVGSDEQFF,TGTGCCAGTAGTATAGTCGGGTCCGATGAGCAGTTCTTC
TRBV7-3,TRBJ2-5,TRBD2,NA,CASSLLAGGQETQYF,TGTGCCAGCAGCTTACTAGCGGGGGGGCAAGAGACCCAGTACTTC
TRBV4-1,TRBJ1-4,NA,few,CASSQDLASAEKLFF,TGCGCCAGCAGCCAAGATCTGGCCTCGGCAGAAAAACTGTTTTTT
TRBV29-1,TRBJ1-3,NA,NA,CSVGDTDRNTIYF,TGCAGCGTAGGAGACACGGACCGAAACACCATATATTTT
TRBV5-6,TRBJ2-3,NA,NA,CASSLADTQYF,TGTGCCAGCAGCTTGGCGGATACGCAGTATTTT
TRBV11-2,TRBJ2-5,TRBD2,NA,CASSLLFGTSGGPQETQYF,TGTGCCAGCAGCTTACTCTTTGGGACTAGCGGGGGCCCCCAAGAGACCCAGTACTTC
TRBV28,TRBJ2-7,TRBD1,NA,CASSLGTATSSYEQYF,TGTGCCAGCAGTTTGGGGACAGCCACCAGCTCCTACGAGCAGTACTTC
TRBV7-2,TRBJ2-1,TRBD2,NA,CASSSRGPSGINEQFF,TGTGCCAGCAGCTCCCGGGGGCCTAGCGGGATTAATGAGCAGTTCTTC
TRBV10-2,TRBJ2-7,TRBD2,NA,CASRAQLAGGYEQYF,TGCGCCAGCAGGGCCCAACTAGCGGGGGGCTACGAGCAGTACTTC